This paragraph reports one TCR beta chain. Using a J-beta primer mix together with a sample-barcoded 5' primer, a second PCR was run for about 6 to 11 cycles. Using its own MiXCR run on the 5' RACE reads, TCRdb lists one record per CDR3 protein. The sample has 1.5 million to 2 million distinct CDR3 sequences; 28% are singletons. The sample originates from a study of blood T cells in healthy people across ages. The sequenced material came from blood. This sequence was found in a woman in her twenties or thirties in good health.

The CDR3 reads CASSQERRTSPSTDTQYF. Written as DNA, the CDR3 is TGTGCCAGCAGCCAAGAAAGGCGGACTAGCCCTAGCACAGATACGCAGTATTTT. The J gene is TRBJ2-3, the V gene TRBV4-2, with 8 nucleotides matching TRBD2. Germline V CDR1 and CDR2: LGHNA, YNFKEQ. The CDR3 length is 18 residues. V was pared by 0 bases and J by 0 bases, with 8 bases of the junction left unmatched.